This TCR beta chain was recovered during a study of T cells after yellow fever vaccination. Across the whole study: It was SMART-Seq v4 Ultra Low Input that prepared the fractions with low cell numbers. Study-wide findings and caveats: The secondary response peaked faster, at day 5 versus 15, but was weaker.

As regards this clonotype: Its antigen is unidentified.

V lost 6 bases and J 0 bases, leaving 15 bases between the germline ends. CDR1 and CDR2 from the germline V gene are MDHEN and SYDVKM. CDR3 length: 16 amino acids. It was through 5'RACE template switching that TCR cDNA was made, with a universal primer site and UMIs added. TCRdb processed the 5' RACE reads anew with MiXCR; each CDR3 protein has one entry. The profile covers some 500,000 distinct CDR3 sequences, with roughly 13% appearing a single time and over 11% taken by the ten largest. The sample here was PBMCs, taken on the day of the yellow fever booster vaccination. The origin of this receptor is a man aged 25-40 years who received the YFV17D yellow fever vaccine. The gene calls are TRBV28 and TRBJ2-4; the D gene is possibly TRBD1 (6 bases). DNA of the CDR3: TGTGCCAGCAGAACTCCGGGACAATTAGCCAAAAACATTCAGTACTTC. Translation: CASRTPGQLAKNIQYF.